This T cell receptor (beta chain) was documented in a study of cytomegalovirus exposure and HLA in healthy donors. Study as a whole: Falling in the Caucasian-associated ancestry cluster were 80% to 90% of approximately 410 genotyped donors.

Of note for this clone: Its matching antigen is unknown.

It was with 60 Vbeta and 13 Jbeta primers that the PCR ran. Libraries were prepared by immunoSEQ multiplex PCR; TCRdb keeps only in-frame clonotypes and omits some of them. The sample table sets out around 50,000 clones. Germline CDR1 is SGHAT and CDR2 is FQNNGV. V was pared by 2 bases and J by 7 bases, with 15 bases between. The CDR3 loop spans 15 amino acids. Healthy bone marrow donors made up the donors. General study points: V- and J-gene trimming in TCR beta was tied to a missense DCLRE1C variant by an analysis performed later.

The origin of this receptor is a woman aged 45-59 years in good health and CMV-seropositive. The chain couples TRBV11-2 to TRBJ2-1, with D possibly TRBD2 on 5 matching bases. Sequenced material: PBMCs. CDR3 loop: CASSLSSSASNEQFF. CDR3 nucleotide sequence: TGTGCCAGCAGCTTATCTAGCTCGGCTTCGAATGAGCAGTTCTTC. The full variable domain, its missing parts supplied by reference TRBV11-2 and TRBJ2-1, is EAGVAQSPRYKIIEKRQSVAFWCNPISGHATLYWYQQILGQGPKLLIQFQNNGVVDDSQLPKDRFSAERLKGVDSTLKIQPAKLEDSAVYLCASSLSSSASNEQFFGPGTRLTVL.